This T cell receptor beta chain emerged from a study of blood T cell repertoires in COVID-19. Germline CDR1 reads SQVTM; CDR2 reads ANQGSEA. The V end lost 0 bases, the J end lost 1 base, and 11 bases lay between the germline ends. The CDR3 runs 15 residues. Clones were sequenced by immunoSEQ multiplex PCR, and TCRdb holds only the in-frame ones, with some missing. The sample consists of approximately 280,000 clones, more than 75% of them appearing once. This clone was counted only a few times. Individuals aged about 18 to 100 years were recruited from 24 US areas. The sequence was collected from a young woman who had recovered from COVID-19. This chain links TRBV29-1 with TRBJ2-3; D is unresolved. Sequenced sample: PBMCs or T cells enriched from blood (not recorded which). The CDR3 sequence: CSVEELDQGTDTQYF. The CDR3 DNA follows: TGCAGCGTTGAAGAGTTGGATCAGGGCACAGATACGCAGTATTTT.